Included here is one T cell receptor (beta chain) sequence, with context. What it binds is not known. The data are from a study of shared clonotypes between healthy human individuals. On the study more broadly: CD8 memory received one plate per donor, CD8 naive two, CD4 memory three and CD4 naive three.

Naive CD8 populations comprised CD45RO-negative cells positively selected for CCR7, excluding terminally differentiated effector memory CD45RA+ cells. Per the germline V gene, CDR1 is SEHNR and CDR2 is FQNEAQ (reference sequence). V lost 5 bases and J lost 0, with 14 bases in between. The CDR3 length is 15 residues. General observations from the study: A handful of donors held approximately 5% of naive CD4 clonotypes in common.

Template for every sorted-subset replicate PCR totaled about 200 ng DNA, approximately 30,000 T cell genomes. The repertoire was sequenced with immunoSEQ multiplex PCR; TCRdb's copy has only in-frame clones and lacks some. The sample holds about 680,000 clones, approximately 90% seen once. The chain uses TRBV7-9 and TRBJ2-7; TRBD1 might be the D (7 bases). The sample was naive CD8+ T cells sorted from blood. The TCR was taken from a man aged 25 to 40 in good health. The CDR3 nucleotides are TGTGCCAGCAGCGGAGGGGACAGAACCTCCTACGAGCAGTACTTC. It is translated as CASSGGDRTSYEQYF.